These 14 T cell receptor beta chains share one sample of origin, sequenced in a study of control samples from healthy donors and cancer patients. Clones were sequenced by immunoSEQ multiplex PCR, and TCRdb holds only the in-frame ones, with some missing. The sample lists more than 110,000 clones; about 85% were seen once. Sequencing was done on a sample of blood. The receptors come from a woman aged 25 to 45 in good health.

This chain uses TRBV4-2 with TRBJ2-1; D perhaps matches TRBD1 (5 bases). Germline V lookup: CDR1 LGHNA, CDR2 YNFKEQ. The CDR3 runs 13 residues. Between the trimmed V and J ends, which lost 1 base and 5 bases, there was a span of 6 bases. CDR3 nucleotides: TGTGCCAGCAGCCAAGTAGGGGACAATGAGCAGTTCTTC. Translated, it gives CASSQVGDNEQFF.

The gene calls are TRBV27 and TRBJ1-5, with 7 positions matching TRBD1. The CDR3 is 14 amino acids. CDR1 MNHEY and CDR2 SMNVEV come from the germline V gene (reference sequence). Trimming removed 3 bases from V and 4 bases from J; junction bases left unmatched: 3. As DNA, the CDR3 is TGTGCCAGCAGTTTGACAGGGTGGAATCAGCCCCAGCATTTT. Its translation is CASSLTGWNQPQHF.

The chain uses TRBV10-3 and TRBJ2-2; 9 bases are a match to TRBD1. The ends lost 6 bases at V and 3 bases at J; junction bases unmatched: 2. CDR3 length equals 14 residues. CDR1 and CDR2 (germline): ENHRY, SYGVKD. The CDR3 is CAISRTGDTGELFF. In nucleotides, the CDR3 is TGTGCCATCAGCAGGACAGGGGACACCGGGGAGCTGTTTTTT.

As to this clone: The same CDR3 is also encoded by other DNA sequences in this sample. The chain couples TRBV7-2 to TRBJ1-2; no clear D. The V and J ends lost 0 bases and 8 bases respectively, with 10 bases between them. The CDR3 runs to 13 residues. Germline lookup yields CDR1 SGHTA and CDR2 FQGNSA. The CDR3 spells CASSLAGSGGYTF. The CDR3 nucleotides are TGTGCCAGCAGCTTAGCGGGGTCGGGAGGCTACACCTTC.

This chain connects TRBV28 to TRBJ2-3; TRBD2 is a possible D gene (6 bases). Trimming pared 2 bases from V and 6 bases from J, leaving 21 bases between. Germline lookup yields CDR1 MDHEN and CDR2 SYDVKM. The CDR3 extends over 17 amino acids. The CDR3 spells CASSLSMGGTLGDTQYF. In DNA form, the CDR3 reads TGTGCCAGCAGTTTAAGTATGGGCGGGACCTTAGGGGATACGCAGTATTTT.

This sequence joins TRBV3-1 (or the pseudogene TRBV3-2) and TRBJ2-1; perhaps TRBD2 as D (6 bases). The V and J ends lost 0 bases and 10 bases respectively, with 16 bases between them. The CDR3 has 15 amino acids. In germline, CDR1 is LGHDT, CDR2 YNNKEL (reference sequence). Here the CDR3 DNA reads TGTGCCAGCAGCCAAGAGGGGGTTAGCGGCAGGGAGCAGTTCTTC. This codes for CASSQEGVSGREQFF.

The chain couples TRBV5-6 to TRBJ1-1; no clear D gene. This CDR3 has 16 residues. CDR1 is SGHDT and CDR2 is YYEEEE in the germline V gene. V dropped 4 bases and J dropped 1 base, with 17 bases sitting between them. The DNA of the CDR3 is TGTGCCAGCAGCGCCGACTCGGGTTTCGGGAACACTGAAGCTTTCTTT. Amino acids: CASSADSGFGNTEAFF. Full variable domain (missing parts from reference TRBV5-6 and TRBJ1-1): DAGVTQSPTHLIKTRGQQVTLRCSPKSGHDTVSWYQQALGQGPQFIFQYYEEEERQRGNFPDRFSGHQFPNYSSELNVNALLLGDSALYLCASSADSGFGNTEAFFGQGTRLTVV.

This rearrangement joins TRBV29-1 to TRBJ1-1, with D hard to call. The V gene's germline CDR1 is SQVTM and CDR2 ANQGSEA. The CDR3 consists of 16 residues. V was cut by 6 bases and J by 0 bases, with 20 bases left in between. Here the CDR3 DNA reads TGCAGCGTCCCATGGTGGGCCGCGGGGATGAACACTGAAGCTTTCTTT. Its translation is CSVPWWAAGMNTEAFF.

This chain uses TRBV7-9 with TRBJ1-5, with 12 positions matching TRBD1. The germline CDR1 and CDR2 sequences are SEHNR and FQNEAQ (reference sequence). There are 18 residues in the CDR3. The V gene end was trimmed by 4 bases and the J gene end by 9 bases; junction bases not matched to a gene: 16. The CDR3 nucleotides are TGTGCCAGCAGCTACACGACCGGGACAGGGGGCCCGGGTTGGCCCCAGCATTTT. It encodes CASSYTTGTGGPGWPQHF. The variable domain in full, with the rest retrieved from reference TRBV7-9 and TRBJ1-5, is DTGVSQNPRHKITKRGQNVTFRCDPISEHNRLYWYRQTLGQGPEFLTYFQNEAQLEKSRLLSDRFSAERPKGSFSTLEIQRTEQGDSAMYLCASSYTTGTGGPGWPQHFGDGTRLSIL.

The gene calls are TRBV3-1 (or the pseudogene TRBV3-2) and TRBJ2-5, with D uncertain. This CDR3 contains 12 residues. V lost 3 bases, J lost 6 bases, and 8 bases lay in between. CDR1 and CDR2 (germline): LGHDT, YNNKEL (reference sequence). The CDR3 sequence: CASSQQRQTQYF. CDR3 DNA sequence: TGTGCCAGCAGCCAGCAAAGGCAGACCCAGTACTTC.

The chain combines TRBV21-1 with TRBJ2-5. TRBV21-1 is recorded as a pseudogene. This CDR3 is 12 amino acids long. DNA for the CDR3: TGTGCCAGCAGCACTGGACAAGAGACCCAGTACTTC. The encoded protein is CASSTGQETQYF.

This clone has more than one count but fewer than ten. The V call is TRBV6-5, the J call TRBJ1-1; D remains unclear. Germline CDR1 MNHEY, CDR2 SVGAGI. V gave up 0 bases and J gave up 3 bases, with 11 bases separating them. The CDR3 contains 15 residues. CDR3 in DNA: TGTGCCAGCAGTTACTCCTTAGAGCCGCACACTGAAGCTTTCTTT. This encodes CASSYSLEPHTEAFF.

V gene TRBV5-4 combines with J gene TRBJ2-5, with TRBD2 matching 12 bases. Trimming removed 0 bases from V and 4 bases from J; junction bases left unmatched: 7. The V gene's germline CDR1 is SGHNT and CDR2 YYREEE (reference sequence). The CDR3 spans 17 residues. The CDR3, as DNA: TGTGCCAGCAGCTTGGGACTAGCGGGAGTCGACGGAGAGACCCAGTACTTC. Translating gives CASSLGLAGVDGETQYF. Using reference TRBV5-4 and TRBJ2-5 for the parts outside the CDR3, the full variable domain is ETGVTQSPTHLIKTRGQQVTLRCSSQSGHNTVSWYQQALGQGPQFIFQYYREEENGRGNFPPRFSGLQFPNYSSELNVNALELDDSALYLCASSLGLAGVDGETQYFGPGTRLLVL.

CDR3 sequence (DNA): TGCGCCAGCAGGGCCCTAGTTGGGGTCTACGAGCAGTACTTC. Translating gives CASRALVGVYEQYF. This rearrangement joins TRBV5-1 to TRBJ2-7, with D uncertain. There are 14 residues in the CDR3. The ends were cut back, 5 bases at V and 3 bases at J, with 15 bases in the middle. Germline assignment: CDR1 SGHRS and CDR2 YFSETQ.